This T cell receptor (beta chain) comes out of a study of Ad26.COV2.S vaccination and SARS-CoV-2 variants. The study, taken as a whole, reports: Spike-specific TCR breadth was greater in vaccine than placebo recipients. Recipients of vaccine and of placebo showed similar breadth of their non-spike TCR repertoires.

Indicated treatment: roughly 18 received Ad26.COV2.S at low or high dose, single or two shots; about 5 received placebo; per-sample allocation not given. Sampling was performed 63 days after the first vaccine or placebo injection. The sample came from a Boston adult aged 18-55 years. Measured with immunoSEQ multiplex PCR; TCRdb has only the in-frame clones, and not every one. In the table there are around 500,000 clones, roughly nine tenths of which are singletons. In regard to this clone: Its target is not known.

The germline gives CDR1 MDHEN, CDR2 SYDVKM. The CDR3 is 14 amino acids. The V and J ends lost 8 bases and 5 bases, in that order; junction bases with no gene match: 8. This TCR came from a person between 18 and 59 years old who received the Ad26.COV2.S COVID-19 vaccine or a placebo. The specimen comprised peripheral blood, sampled in a trial of Ad26.COV2.S vaccine versus placebo. The rearrangement uses TRBV28 and TRBJ2-3; TRBD1 matches at 9 bases. The CDR3 region has the DNA TGTGCCAGCTTACAGGGGGCGCGAGGAGATACGCAGTATTTT. This gives the protein CASLQGARGDTQYF.